The clone carrying this TCR beta chain was detected only a few times. Its matching antigen is unknown. This sample is drawn from a study of T cell repertoires in cytomegalovirus infection. Each CDR3 protein gets one entry after TCRdb re-called the reads with MiXCR. Of 71,000 or so distinct CDR3 sequences in the sample, roughly 20% were seen once. The CDR3 has 14 residues. Germline V CDR1 and CDR2: KGHDR, SFDVKD. V trimming: 3 bases; J trimming: 8 bases; junction bases outside the gene matches: 5. J is TRBJ2-1 and V is TRBV24-1, with 8 bases that match TRBD1. The material sequenced was CD8+ T cells from cultured PBMCs, taken from culture after CMV antigen stimulation. The receptor comes from a human donor in good health (CMV status not recorded). Some clones in this sample may be carry-over from other donors' samples. In DNA form, the CDR3 reads TGTGCCACCAGTGATAGGACAGGGAGCGATGAGCAGTTCTTC. Protein: CATSDRTGSDEQFF.